The 8 T cell receptor beta chains presented below share a single source sample, sequenced in a study of cytomegalovirus exposure and HLA in healthy donors. The PCR made use of 60 Vbeta and 13 Jbeta primers. Only in-frame clones appear in the TCRdb table, and some are missing; sequencing was by immunoSEQ multiplex PCR. Of about 190,000 clones in the sample, about four fifths are singletons; the top ten hold less than 2%. The source material was PBMCs. These receptors were obtained from a young man in good health and CMV-seronegative.

This clone has only a few counts. V gene TRBV5-1 combines with J gene TRBJ2-3; 9 bases are shared with TRBD2. The CDR3 is made up of 14 amino acids. V trimming: 0 bases; J trimming: 8 bases; junction bases outside the gene matches: 4. In germline, CDR1 is SGHRS, CDR2 YFSETQ. The CDR3 sequence: CASSLDSSGTTQYF. The CDR3 DNA reads TGCGCCAGCAGCTTGGATTCTAGCGGGACTACGCAGTATTTT. Variable domain in full (rest from reference TRBV5-1 and TRBJ2-3): KAGVTQTPRYLIKTRGQQVTLSCSPISGHRSVSWYQQTPGQGLQFLFEYFSETQRNKGNFPGRFSGRQFSNSRSEMNVSTLELGDSALYLCASSLDSSGTTQYFGPGTRLTVL.

A remark on this clone: One junction end disagrees with the germline gene, perhaps due to a read error. The gene calls are TRBV7-9 and TRBJ2-7; 8 bases fit TRBD2. The CDR3 is 17 residues long. Germline CDR1 SEHNR, CDR2 FQNEAQ (reference sequence). The CDR3 nucleotides are TGTTCCAGCAGCCCCTTTCCCAGCTCCGGGACTAGCTACGAGCAGTACTTC. Its translation: CSSSPFPSSGTSYEQYF.

The chain uses TRBV11-3 and TRBJ2-1; D is unclear. The CDR3 totals 14 residues. Trimming removed 5 bases from V and 0 bases from J, with 8 bases in between. The germline CDR1 and CDR2 sequences are SGHNT and YENEEA. Here the CDR3 DNA reads TGTGCCAGCAGCGCCCGGAGCTCCTACAATGAGCAGTTCTTC. It codes for CASSARSSYNEQFF. Drawing the rest from reference TRBV11-3 and TRBJ2-1, the complete variable domain is EAGVVQSPRYKIIEKKQPVAFWCNPISGHNTLYWYLQNLGQGPELLIRYENEEAVDDSQLPKDRFSAERLKGVDSTLKIQPAELGDSAVYLCASSARSSYNEQFFGPGTRLTVL.

The chain recombines TRBV9 with TRBJ1-2; D unresolved. V lost 4 bases and J lost 1, with 11 bases in between. CDR1 SGDLS and CDR2 YYNGEE come from the germline V gene. This CDR3 is built from 14 residues. In DNA, the CDR3 is TGTGCCAGCAGCATCGCGGCAGATAACTATGGCTACACCTTC. It is translated as CASSIAADNYGYTF.

This clone has only a few counts. This chain uses TRBV6-5 with TRBJ2-2; 9 nucleotides match TRBD1. The CDR3 contains 14 residues. The germline CDR1 and CDR2 sequences are MNHEY and SVGAGI. V was pared by 8 bases and J by 1 base, with 2 bases of the junction left unmatched. The CDR3 spells CASRDRVNTGELFF. The CDR3 region has the DNA TGTGCCAGCCGGGACAGGGTGAACACCGGGGAGCTGTTTTTT.

The V gene is TRBV7-3, the J gene TRBJ2-5; D remains unclear. CDR1 is SGHTA, CDR2 FQGTGA, per germline. The CDR3 covers 13 residues. V shed 8 bases and J shed 5 bases, with 15 bases lying between them. CDR3 amino acids: CASGSGSEETQYF. The CDR3 coding sequence is TGTGCCAGCGGTTCTGGATCGGAGGAGACCCAGTACTTC.

The chain couples TRBV9 to TRBJ2-1, with D maybe TRBD2 (6 bases). The CDR3 totals 15 residues. Germline CDR1 and CDR2: SGDLS and YYNGEE. The V end lost 4 bases, the J end lost 5 bases, and 16 bases lay between the germline ends. CDR3 loop: CASSLRGNSNNEQFF. The CDR3 DNA sequence: TGTGCCAGCAGCCTCCGGGGGAACTCTAACAATGAGCAGTTCTTC.

The chain employs TRBV28 and TRBJ2-7; D is unclear. Germline lookup yields CDR1 MDHEN and CDR2 SYDVKM. The CDR3 loop spans 14 amino acids. With 4 bases removed from V and 2 bases from J, the gap between germline ends came to 12 bases. The CDR3 sequence: CASSSYVATYEQYF. The DNA for the CDR3 is TGTGCCAGCAGTTCTTACGTGGCAACCTACGAGCAGTACTTC.